Listed below are T cell receptor beta chains from one sample, sequenced in a study of T-cell reconstitution after alpha-beta-depleted transplantation in children. One entry per CDR3 protein, called by TCRdb with MiXCR from the PCR reads. Of more than 200,000 distinct CDR3 sequences in the sample, 9.7% were seen once. This sample comprised PBMCs from the stem cell graft donor, obtained from the stem cell graft. These receptors were collected from a human donor who donated a stem cell graft to a child with SCID. The CDR3 runs from the conserved cysteine through the conserved F or W. The D gene is left open where the match is weak. Size is omitted from some rows. Given values are once, few, many or a class for expanded clones.

abundance: many; d_gene: -; j_gene: TRBJ1-6; v_gene: TRBV6-5; CDR3nt: TGTGCCAGCAGTTACTCAAGGAATTCACCCCTCCACTTT; CDR3aa: CASSYSRNSPLHF
abundance: many; d_gene: TRBD1; j_gene: TRBJ2-7; v_gene: TRBV5-1; CDR3nt: TGCGCCAGCAGCTTGACCCCGGGACAGTCCATCCAAACCACCTACGAGCAGTACTTC; CDR3aa: CASSLTPGQSIQTTYEQYF
abundance: -; d_gene: TRBD1; j_gene: TRBJ2-5; v_gene: TRBV13; CDR3nt: TGTGCCAGCAGGCCCCAACAGGGGTACGGGGACCAAGAGACCCAGTACTTC; CDR3aa: CASRPQQGYGDQETQYF
abundance: many; d_gene: -; j_gene: TRBJ2-7; v_gene: TRBV5-1; CDR3nt: TGCGCCAGCAGCTTCACAGGGATCGACGAGCAGTACTTC; CDR3aa: CASSFTGIDEQYF
abundance: many; d_gene: -; j_gene: TRBJ1-4; v_gene: TRBV20-1; CDR3nt: TGCAGTGCTAGGAAGCGGCTTAATAATGAAAAACTGTTTTTT; CDR3aa: CSARKRLNNEKLFF
abundance: many; d_gene: -; j_gene: TRBJ1-1; v_gene: TRBV6-5; CDR3nt: TGTGCCAGCAGTTACGATGGACGGGTGAACACTGAAGCTTTCTTT; CDR3aa: CASSYDGRVNTEAFF
abundance: few; d_gene: -; j_gene: TRBJ1-2; v_gene: TRBV29-1; CDR3nt: TGCAGCGTTGAAGCCCCCCCAACAGCTAACTATGGCTACACCTTC; CDR3aa: CSVEAPPTANYGYTF
abundance: many; d_gene: TRBD1; j_gene: TRBJ2-2; v_gene: TRBV5-1; CDR3nt: TGCGCCAGCAGCTTGTTGGACAGGGATGCCGGGGAGCTGTTTTTT; CDR3aa: CASSLLDRDAGELFF
abundance: many; d_gene: TRBD2; j_gene: TRBJ2-1; v_gene: TRBV5-6; CDR3nt: TGTGCCAGCAGCTTACCCGGGACTAGCGGGTATGAGCAGTTCTTC; CDR3aa: CASSLPGTSGYEQFF
abundance: many; d_gene: -; j_gene: TRBJ2-1; v_gene: TRBV20-1; CDR3nt: TGCAGTGCTAGAACCGGTTCCAATGAGCAGTTCTTC; CDR3aa: CSARTGSNEQFF